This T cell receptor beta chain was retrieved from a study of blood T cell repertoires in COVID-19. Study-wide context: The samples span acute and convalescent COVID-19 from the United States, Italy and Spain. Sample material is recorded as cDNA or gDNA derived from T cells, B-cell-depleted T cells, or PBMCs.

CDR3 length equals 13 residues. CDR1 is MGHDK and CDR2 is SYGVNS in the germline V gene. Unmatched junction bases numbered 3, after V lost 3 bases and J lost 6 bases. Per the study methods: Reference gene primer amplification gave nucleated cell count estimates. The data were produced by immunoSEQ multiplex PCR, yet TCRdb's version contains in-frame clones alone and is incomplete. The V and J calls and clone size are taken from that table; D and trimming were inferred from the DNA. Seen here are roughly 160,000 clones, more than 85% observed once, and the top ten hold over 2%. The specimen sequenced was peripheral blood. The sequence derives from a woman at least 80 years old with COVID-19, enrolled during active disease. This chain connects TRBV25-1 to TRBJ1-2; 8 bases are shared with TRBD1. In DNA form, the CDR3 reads TGTGCCAGCAGTGAGGACAGGGTAAATGGCTACACCTTC. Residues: CASSEDRVNGYTF.